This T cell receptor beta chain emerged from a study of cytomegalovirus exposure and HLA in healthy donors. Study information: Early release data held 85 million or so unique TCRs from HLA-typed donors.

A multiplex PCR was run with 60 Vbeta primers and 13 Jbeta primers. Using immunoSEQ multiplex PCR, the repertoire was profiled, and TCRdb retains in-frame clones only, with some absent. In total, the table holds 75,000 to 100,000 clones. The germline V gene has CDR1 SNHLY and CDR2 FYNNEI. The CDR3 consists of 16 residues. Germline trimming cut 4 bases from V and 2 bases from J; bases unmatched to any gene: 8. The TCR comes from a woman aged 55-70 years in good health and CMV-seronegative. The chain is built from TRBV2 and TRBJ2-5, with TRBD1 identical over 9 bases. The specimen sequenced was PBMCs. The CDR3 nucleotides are TGTGCCAGCAGTGGGGGACAGGGTCAGGGACAAGAGACCCAGTACTTC. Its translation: CASSGGQGQGQETQYF.